Each of the 19 T cell receptor beta chains below was sequenced from the same sample in a study of post-analysis software for immune sequencing data. Findings and limits, study-wide: Five or six TRBV segments, TRBV5-6, TRBV5-1 and TRBV20-1 among them, were found more frequent in patients than controls.

Prepared libraries of TCR beta cDNA carried unique molecular identifiers. TCRdb ran MiXCR on the PCR reads and lists one entry per CDR3 protein. In the table there are 820,000 or so distinct CDR3 sequences, roughly 58% of which are singletons. These receptors' antigens are unknown. Sequencing was done on a sample of blood. All receptors come from a girl aged 10-17 years with multiple sclerosis.

The chain links TRBV6-6 to TRBJ2-7, with 7 bases aligning to TRBD2. CDR3 length: 15 residues. Losses at the gene ends were 7 bases for V and 0 bases for J; bases not matched to a gene: 9. From germline, CDR1 is MNHNY and CDR2 SVGAGI (reference sequence). This CDR3 is CASNLWLADSYEQYF. CDR3 in DNA: TGTGCCAGCAATCTCTGGCTAGCGGACTCCTACGAGCAGTACTTC.

The chain employs TRBV2 and TRBJ2-3; TRBD2 agrees at 10 bases. The V segment lost 6 bases and the J segment 1 base; nucleotides outside the gene matches: 7. From germline, CDR1 is SNHLY and CDR2 FYNNEI. The CDR3 is made up of 16 amino acids. The CDR3 DNA sequence: TGTGCCAGCAGAGCCGGGACTAGCGTTGGCACAGATACGCAGTATTTT. Its translation: CASRAGTSVGTDTQYF.

The V call is TRBV10-3, the J call TRBJ2-3; D may be TRBD1 or TRBD2 (5 bases each). With 6 bases removed from V and 2 bases from J, the gap between germline ends came to 15 bases. In germline, CDR1 is ENHRY, CDR2 SYGVKD. This CDR3 has 15 amino acids. In DNA, the CDR3 is TGTGCCATCAGGCCGGGACCTCAATTCACAGATACGCAGTATTTT. It translates to CAIRPGPQFTDTQYF.

This clonotype was seen a handful of times. The junction differs from germline at one of its ends, possibly a read error. The chain is built from TRBV7-9 and TRBJ2-3, with D perhaps matching TRBD1 (6 bases). Germline lookup yields CDR1 SEHNR and CDR2 FQNEAQ (reference sequence). The CDR3 runs 13 residues. CDR3 in amino acids: CASTYRETGTQYF. CDR3 nucleotides: TGTGCCAGCACCTACAGGGAAACAGGTACGCAGTATTTT.

V and J are TRBV7-2 and TRBJ2-5, with 11 positions matching TRBD2. Germline V lookup: CDR1 SGHTA, CDR2 FQGNSA. The CDR3 contains 15 residues. Trimming at V came to 1 base and at J to 11 bases, leaving 9 bases not matched to a gene. The CDR3 region has the DNA TGTGCCAGCAGCTTAGGTAGCGGGGGGGCCCCGGAGCAGTACTTC. Its translation is CASSLGSGGAPEQYF.

The rearrangement uses TRBV7-3 and TRBJ2-1; D tentatively reads TRBD1 or TRBD2 (5 bases each). There are 14 residues in the CDR3. In germline, CDR1 is SGHTA, CDR2 FQGTGA. Trimming cost V 7 bases and J 15 bases, with 25 bases left between them. The CDR3 DNA sequence: TGTGCCAGCACCCCTGGGGGAGTATCCCCTCCGACGTTCTTC. The encoded protein is CASTPGGVSPPTFF.

The rearrangement links TRBV12-3 or TRBV12-4 to TRBJ1-2; D unresolved. The CDR3 totals 15 residues. Trimming shortened V by 7 bases and J by 7 bases, and 22 bases separated the two germline ends. The CDR3 spells CASNPSLWGAPGYTF. CDR3 nucleotide sequence: TGTGCCAGCAACCCTAGTTTATGGGGAGCACCTGGCTACACCTTC.

The chain combines TRBV7-9 with TRBJ2-7, with 7 bases lining up with TRBD1. The CDR3 extends over 13 amino acids. V lost 3 bases, J lost 2 bases, and 1 base stayed unmatched. Germline-derived CDR1 and CDR2 are SEHNR and FQNEAQ (reference sequence). Here the CDR3 reads CASSFGQAYEQYF. Here the CDR3 DNA reads TGTGCCAGCAGCTTTGGACAGGCCTACGAGCAGTACTTC.

This chain links TRBV20-1 with TRBJ1-1, with D hard to call. The CDR3 has 16 amino acids. V dropped 0 bases and J dropped 1 base, with 15 bases sitting between them. Germline CDR1 DFQATT, CDR2 SNEGSKA (reference sequence). This chain's CDR3 is CSARDQRWVQNTEAFF. The CDR3 coding sequence is TGCAGTGCTAGAGATCAGCGATGGGTCCAGAACACTGAAGCTTTCTTT.

Note on this clonotype: One end of the junction is discordant with germline, which a read error may explain. The V call is TRBV7-2, the J call TRBJ2-7; 8 nucleotides agree with TRBD2. The J call is uncertain, as TRBJ2-5 better fits the DNA end. Germline V lookup: CDR1 SGHTA, CDR2 FQGNSA. This CDR3 is 17 amino acids long. CDR3 protein: CVSSLERWTSPGETQYF. CDR3 nucleotide sequence: TGTGTCAGCAGCTTAGAGAGGTGGACTAGCCCCGGTGAGACCCAGTACTTC.

In its sample, this clonotype was seen a few times. The chain joins TRBV6-6 to TRBJ2-3; possible D gene TRBD1, 5 bases. The germline V gene encodes CDR1 MNHNY and CDR2 SVGAGI (reference sequence). Trimming removed 7 bases at V and 1 base at J, with 9 bases between. The CDR3 consists of 13 residues. The CDR3 DNA reads TGTGCCAGCACCTTCAGGGGCACAGATACGCAGTATTTT. Translation: CASTFRGTDTQYF.

The chain joins TRBV10-3 to TRBJ2-4; D is tentatively TRBD1 or TRBD2 (5 bases each). TRBJ2-7 matches the DNA end more closely, so the J call is doubtful. Per germline, CDR1 ENHRY and CDR2 SYGVKD. The CDR3 consists of 15 residues. CDR3 region: CATLGVAETHYEQYF. The CDR3 coding sequence is TGTGCCACTCTGGGGGTAGCTGAAACCCACTACGAGCAGTACTTC.

The rearrangement links TRBV5-5 to TRBJ2-6, with D perhaps matching TRBD2 (5 bases). Between the trimmed V and J ends, which lost 0 bases and 0 bases, there was a span of 10 bases. The CDR3 length is 17 residues. Germline loops: CDR1 SGHKS, CDR2 YYEKEE (reference sequence). CDR3 region: CASSLAIGDSGANVLTF. Here the CDR3 DNA reads TGTGCCAGCAGCTTGGCCATCGGGGACTCTGGGGCCAACGTCCTGACTTTC.

This sequence joins TRBV7-6 and TRBJ2-5; no firm D call. Deletions cut 4 bases from V and 1 base from J, with 7 bases between. The CDR3 is made up of 13 amino acids. CDR1 is SGHVS, CDR2 FNYEAQ, per germline. CDR3 sequence (DNA): TGTGCCAGCAGCTACCGGACCCAAGAGACCCAGTACTTC. Translating gives CASSYRTQETQYF.

This clonotype turned up a few times. This chain uses TRBV27 with TRBJ1-2, with D hard to call. The V and J ends lost 3 bases and 0 bases respectively, with 14 bases between them. This CDR3 region has 16 residues. Looked up from germline, CDR1 is MNHEY and CDR2 is SMNVEV (reference sequence). In DNA, the CDR3 is TGTGCCAGCAGTTTTACTTTCGGCAAAACTAACTATGGCTACACCTTC. Protein: CASSFTFGKTNYGYTF.

Many counts were recorded for this clonotype. This chain uses TRBV9 with TRBJ1-2, with 7 bases that match TRBD1. The V and J ends lost 3 bases and 8 bases, in that order; junction bases with no gene match: 13. Germline V lookup: CDR1 SGDLS, CDR2 YYNGEE. This CDR3 contains 15 residues. The DNA for the CDR3 is TGTGCCAGCAGCGCAACTGCGGACAGGCGCTGGGGCTACACCTTC. It specifies CASSATADRRWGYTF.

The chain couples TRBV5-1 to TRBJ2-7; no definite D call. There are 14 residues in the CDR3. Germline V gene lookup returns CDR1 SGHRS and CDR2 YFSETQ. The V gene lost 0 bases and the J gene lost 5 bases, with 12 bases spanning the gap. The CDR3 sequence: CASSLGGSVHEQYF. The CDR3, as DNA: TGCGCCAGCAGCTTGGGGGGAAGCGTCCACGAGCAGTACTTC.

This chain joins TRBV10-3 and TRBJ2-6; tentatively, D is TRBD1 or TRBD2 (5 bases each). The CDR3 runs 15 residues. CDR1 ENHRY and CDR2 SYGVKD come from the germline V gene. V lost 5 bases, J lost 0 bases, and 8 bases lay in between. CDR3 coding DNA: TGTGCCATCAGTTCAGGGAGCTCTGGGGCCAACGTCCTGACTTTC. Its protein product is CAISSGSSGANVLTF.

The rearrangement links TRBV7-8 to TRBJ2-3; D is uncertain. This CDR3 is built from 15 residues. The V end lost 5 bases, the J end lost 6 bases, and 18 bases lay between the germline ends. Germline V gene lookup returns CDR1 SGHVS and CDR2 FQNEAQ. The CDR3 DNA follows: TGTGCCAGCAGCCCTAGACTGATAGCCGAGGATACGCAGTATTTT. Protein: CASSPRLIAEDTQYF.